This T cell receptor (beta chain) was observed in a study of blood T cell repertoires in COVID-19. Study in general: The cDNA or gDNA used as material had been derived from T cells, B-cell-depleted T cells, or PBMCs.

Original methodology: Amplification from reference gene primers served as the basis for estimated nucleated cell counts. The method was immunoSEQ multiplex PCR; TCRdb's version includes in-frame clones alone and lacks a portion of them. V, J and clone size reflect that table, while D and trimming were determined from the DNA. The sample consists of 150,000 or so clones, around 78% of them appearing once. The CDR3 totals 16 residues. Per the germline V gene, CDR1 is MNHEY and CDR2 is SVGAGI. Trimming cost V 2 bases and J 3 bases, with 14 bases left between them. The specimen was peripheral blood. The receptor's source is a man older than 75 with acute or convalescent COVID-19. The rearrangement links TRBV6-5 to TRBJ1-5, with D possibly being TRBD1 (6 bases). CDR3 in amino acids: CASSYEVGAINQPQHF. CDR3 bases: TGTGCCAGCAGTTACGAGGTGGGGGCAATCAATCAGCCCCAGCATTTT.